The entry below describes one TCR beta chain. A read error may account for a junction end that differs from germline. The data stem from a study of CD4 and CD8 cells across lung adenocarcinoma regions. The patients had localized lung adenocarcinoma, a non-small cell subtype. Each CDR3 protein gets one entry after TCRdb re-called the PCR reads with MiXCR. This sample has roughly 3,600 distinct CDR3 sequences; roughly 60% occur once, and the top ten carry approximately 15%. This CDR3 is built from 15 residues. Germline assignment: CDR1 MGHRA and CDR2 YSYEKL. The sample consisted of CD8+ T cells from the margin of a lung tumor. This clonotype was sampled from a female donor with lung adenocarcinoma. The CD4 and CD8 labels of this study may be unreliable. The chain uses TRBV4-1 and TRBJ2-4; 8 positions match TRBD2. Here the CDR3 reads CASSQGAGAENTQYF. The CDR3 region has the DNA TGCGCCAGCAGCCAGGGAGCGGGGGCCGAAAACACTCAGTACTTC.